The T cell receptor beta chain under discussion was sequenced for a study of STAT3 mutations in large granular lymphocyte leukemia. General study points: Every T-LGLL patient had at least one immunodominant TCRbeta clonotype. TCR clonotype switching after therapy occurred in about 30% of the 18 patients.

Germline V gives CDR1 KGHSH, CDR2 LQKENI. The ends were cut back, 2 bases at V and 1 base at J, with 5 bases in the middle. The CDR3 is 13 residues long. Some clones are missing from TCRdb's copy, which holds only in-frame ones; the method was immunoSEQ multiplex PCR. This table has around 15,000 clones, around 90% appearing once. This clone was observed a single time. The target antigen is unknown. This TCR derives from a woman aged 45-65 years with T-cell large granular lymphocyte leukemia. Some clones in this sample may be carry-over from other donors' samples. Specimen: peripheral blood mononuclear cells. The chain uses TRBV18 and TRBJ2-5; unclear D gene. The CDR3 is CASSPGIQETQYF. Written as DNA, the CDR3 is TGTGCCAGCTCACCAGGGATCCAAGAGACCCAGTACTTC.